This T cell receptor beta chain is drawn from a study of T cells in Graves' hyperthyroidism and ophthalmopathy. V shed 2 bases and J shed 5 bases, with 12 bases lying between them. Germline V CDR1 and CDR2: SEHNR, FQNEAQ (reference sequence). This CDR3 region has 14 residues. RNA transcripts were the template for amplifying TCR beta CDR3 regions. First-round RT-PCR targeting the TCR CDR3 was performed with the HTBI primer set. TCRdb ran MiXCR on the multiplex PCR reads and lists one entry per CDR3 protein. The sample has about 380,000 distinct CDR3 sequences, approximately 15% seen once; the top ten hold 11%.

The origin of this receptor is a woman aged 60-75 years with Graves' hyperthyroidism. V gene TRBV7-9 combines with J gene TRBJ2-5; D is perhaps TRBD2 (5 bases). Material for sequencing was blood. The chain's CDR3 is CASSLNVGDETQYF. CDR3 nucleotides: TGTGCCAGCAGCTTAAACGTGGGAGATGAGACCCAGTACTTC.